This T cell receptor (beta chain) was captured by sequencing in a study of response to subunit inactivated influenza vaccine (dated by TCRdb to the late 2010s). For the study in its entirety: The study used deep quantitative T cell receptor repertoire profiling to track responses to a trivalent subunit inactivated influenza vaccine. Here is what the overall study found, with its caveats: The authors proposed that each seasonal influenza vaccination may bring in only a limited number of new T cells.

The library was prepared using RT-PCR. The instrument was an Illumina HiSeq 2500. TCRdb reprocessed the public reads (quality trimming at Q25 with fastp, clone calling with MiXCR) and kept in-frame beta chains. Rows merge per CDR3 protein into single entries with the most common DNA and genes. This sample comprises around 790,000 distinct CDR3 sequences, 21% of them detected only once. The ten largest clones add up to about a tenth of the sample. The germline V gene (reference sequence) gives CDR1 as SEHNR and CDR2 as FQNEAQ. Trimming costs V 1 base and J 4 bases, and their ends lie 14 bases apart. Taken from cysteine to phenylalanine, the CDR3 has 16 residues. Only the CDR3 DNA stays, 48 bases, in frame from base 1. With respect to this clonotype: The clone's antigen remains unknown. It has no much larger one-base neighbor in the sample; base qualities were not kept.

This receptor chain uses TRBV7-9 and TRBJ2-1; the D gene is possibly TRBD2, with 6 bases matching. The sequencing here drew on PBMCs from blood, taken 5 days after vaccination. This receptor was identified in a man aged 45-65 years who received an inactivated influenza vaccine. Donor details come from another sample of the same person, matched by shared clones. The CDR3 in this case is CASSLGRQGLYNEQFF. The nucleotides read TGTGCCAGCAGCTTAGGGCGGCAGGGACTTTACAATGAGCAGTTCTTC.